The clone carrying this T cell receptor beta chain was counted a few times. This entry belongs to a study of blood T cell repertoires in COVID-19. On the study more broadly: Both acute and convalescent COVID-19 samples were obtained from the United States, Italy and Spain. Nucleic acid was either cDNA or gDNA, and it came from T cells, B-cell-depleted T cells, or PBMCs.

As originally analysed: Reference gene primer amplification gave estimated nucleated cell counts. TCRdb's table, derived via immunoSEQ multiplex PCR, lists solely in-frame clones and lacks some. V and J calls and clone size are copied from that table; D and trimming were computed from the DNA. The sample carries about 140,000 clones, 87% recorded once. Trimming took 0 bases from V and 10 from J; bases not matched to a gene: 5. Germline assignment: CDR1 SGHKS and CDR2 YYEKEE (reference sequence). The CDR3 covers 13 residues. The clonotype comes from a man over 45 with active COVID-19. Sequenced: peripheral blood. The chain carries TRBV5-5 and TRBJ1-1; 8 bases are shared with TRBD1. The CDR3 nucleotides read TGTGCCAGCAGCTTGGGACAGGGGAGGACAGCTTTCTTT. Protein product: CASSLGQGRTAFF.